These 21 T cell receptor beta chains were all obtained from the same sample, sequenced in a study of cytomegalovirus exposure and HLA in healthy donors. The PCR used 60 Vbeta and 13 Jbeta primers. Using immunoSEQ multiplex PCR, the repertoire was profiled, and TCRdb retains in-frame clones only, with some absent. The sample has some 220,000 clones, 85% seen once. The sequenced material came from PBMCs. The receptors stem from a girl aged 2-10 years in good health and CMV-seronegative.

The chain joins TRBV5-1 to TRBJ1-2, with TRBD1 matching over 9 bases. CDR1 and CDR2 (germline): SGHRS, YFSETQ. V was clipped by 3 bases and J by 6 bases; unmatched bases: 6. CDR3 length: 14 amino acids. This chain's CDR3 is CASSSTGGENGYTF. The CDR3 DNA is TGCGCCAGCAGCTCAACAGGGGGCGAGAATGGCTACACCTTC.

This clone occurred a few times. The V gene is TRBV6-1, the J gene TRBJ2-3; TRBD2 might be the D (5 bases). The CDR3 runs 13 residues. Germline values: CDR1 MNHNS, CDR2 SASEGT. Between the trimmed V and J ends, which lost 11 bases and 1 base, there was a span of 13 bases. The CDR3 DNA reads TGTGCCTCCCGGGGAGATGGCACAGATACGCAGTATTTT. Residues: CASRGDGTDTQYF.

CDR3 loop: CASSTGTSGYEQYF. The DNA for the CDR3 is TGCGCCAGCTCTACCGGGACTAGCGGATACGAGCAGTACTTC. The V gene is TRBV5-1, the J gene TRBJ2-5; 11 bases fit TRBD2. The J call may not be correct, given that the DNA end is closer to TRBJ2-7. CDR1 is SGHRS and CDR2 is YFSETQ in the germline V gene. The CDR3 loop spans 14 amino acids.

The V gene is TRBV6-5, the J gene TRBJ1-5; 7 bases fit TRBD1. CDR3 length: 15 amino acids. The ends lost 6 bases at V and 4 bases at J; junction bases unmatched: 9. Germline V gene sequence: CDR1 MNHEY, CDR2 SVGAGI. DNA for the CDR3: TGTGCCAGCAGACGACAGGGTAGCAGTAATCAGCCCCAGCATTTT. Amino acids: CASRRQGSSNQPQHF.

The chain uses TRBV4-2 and TRBJ2-7; D might be TRBD2 (5 bases). CDR1 LGHNA and CDR2 YNFKEQ come from the germline V gene. Trimming took off 5 bases at V and 2 bases at J, with 10 bases between the two ends. This CDR3 has 13 residues. The CDR3 here is CASSSGLAYEQYF. For the CDR3, the DNA is TGTGCCAGCAGCTCCGGACTCGCCTACGAGCAGTACTTC.

This chain joins TRBV13 and TRBJ1-6; D may be TRBD1 (5 bases). The CDR3 contains 14 residues. Trimming left V 6 bases short and J 7 bases short, with 13 bases between. Per germline, CDR1 PRHDT and CDR2 FYEKMQ (reference sequence). This CDR3 reads CASRFAPGNSPLHF. The CDR3 DNA reads as TGTGCCAGCAGGTTCGCTCCAGGGAATTCACCCCTCCACTTT.

The chain links TRBV6-1 to TRBJ2-3, with a possible D match to TRBD1 (5 bases). This CDR3 is 14 amino acids long. V was shortened by 3 bases and J by 0 bases, with 7 bases between the two germline ends. From germline, CDR1 is MNHNS and CDR2 SASEGT. The chain's CDR3 is CASSDRDSTDTQYF. The CDR3 DNA reads as TGTGCCAGCAGTGACAGGGATAGCACAGATACGCAGTATTTT.

The CDR3 spells CASSLGGKNQPQHF. DNA for the CDR3: TGTGCCAGTAGTCTTGGGGGGAAGAATCAGCCCCAGCATTTT. The chain employs TRBV19 and TRBJ1-5, with D maybe TRBD1 (5 bases). The CDR3 totals 14 residues. From germline, CDR1 is LNHDA and CDR2 SQIVND (reference sequence). V was trimmed by 5 bases and J by 4 bases, leaving 12 bases between them.

This clone turned up a few times. The chain is built from TRBV6-1 and TRBJ2-7; 7 bases match TRBD2. Trimming took 8 bases from V and 2 from J; bases not matched to a gene: 12. Germline values: CDR1 MNHNS, CDR2 SASEGT. The CDR3 totals 15 residues. CDR3 coding DNA: TGTGCCAGCCCCCAGACGAGCGGGACCACCTACGAGCAGTACTTC. This sequence encodes CASPQTSGTTYEQYF.

The V gene is TRBV5-6, the J gene TRBJ1-2; D gene unclear. Germline V gives CDR1 SGHDT, CDR2 YYEEEE. This CDR3 comprises 13 residues. Trimming cost V 4 bases and J 5 bases, with 12 bases left between them. Here the CDR3 reads CASSLDGVYGYTF. CDR3 bases: TGTGCCAGCAGCCTGGACGGAGTATATGGCTACACCTTC.

This clone appeared a single time. The chain joins TRBV30 to TRBJ1-6; the match to TRBD1 covers 7 bases. Germline trimming cut 0 bases from V and 10 bases from J; bases unmatched to any gene: 6. CDR3 length: 14 residues. From germline, CDR1 is GTSNPN and CDR2 SVGIG (reference sequence). The CDR3, as DNA: TGTGCCTGGAGTGTAGGGGGCCGAGCCTCACCCCTCCACTTT. It translates to CAWSVGGRASPLHF.

The V and J genes are TRBV5-1 and TRBJ2-1; 13 bases are a match to TRBD2. The CDR3 length is 17 residues. Germline loops: CDR1 SGHRS, CDR2 YFSETQ. The V and J ends lost 4 bases and 0 bases, in that order; junction bases with no gene match: 4. The CDR3 sequence is CASSPRTSGSSYNEQFF. The DNA of the CDR3 is TGCGCCAGCAGCCCGAGGACTAGCGGGAGCTCCTACAATGAGCAGTTCTTC.

J is TRBJ1-1 and V is TRBV11-2; 7 nucleotides align to TRBD1. V lost 0 bases to trimming and J lost 7 bases; unmatched junction nucleotides: 8. Germline V gene lookup returns CDR1 SGHAT and CDR2 FQNNGV. The CDR3 is 15 residues long. In nucleotides, the CDR3 is TGTGCCAGCAGCTTAGACTGGACAGGCGCCCATGAAGCTTTCTTT. Protein: CASSLDWTGAHEAFF.

This clone was seen only once. The chain links TRBV19 to TRBJ2-5; 9 nucleotides align to TRBD2. Per the germline V gene, CDR1 is LNHDA and CDR2 is SQIVND (reference sequence). The length of the CDR3 is 15 residues. Unmatched junction bases numbered 13, after V lost 7 bases and J lost 7 bases. In DNA form, the CDR3 reads TGTGCCAGTACTGGCGGGGGGGCGTTTGACGGGACCCAGTACTTC. Translated: CASTGGGAFDGTQYF.

The V call is TRBV5-5, the J call TRBJ1-2; maybe TRBD1 (5 bases). The CDR3 is 14 amino acids. The V end lost 4 bases, the J end lost 2 bases, and 12 bases lay between the germline ends. Germline loops: CDR1 SGHKS, CDR2 YYEKEE (reference sequence). The CDR3: CASSPVRGNYGYTF. DNA for the CDR3: TGTGCCAGCAGCCCCGTTCGGGGGAACTATGGCTACACCTTC.

The rearrangement links TRBV6-1 to TRBJ1-1; D is undetermined. The V end lost 4 bases, the J end lost 1 base, and 13 bases lay between the germline ends. This CDR3 is 15 amino acids long. CDR1 is MNHNS, CDR2 SASEGT, per germline. The CDR3: CASSARNGRNTEAFF. The DNA of the CDR3 is TGTGCCAGCAGTGCTCGGAACGGGAGGAACACTGAAGCTTTCTTT.

The rearrangement links TRBV9 to TRBJ1-2, with a weak D call TRBD1 (5 bases). CDR3 length equals 15 residues. Between the trimmed V and J ends, which lost 4 bases and 3 bases, there was a span of 16 bases. CDR1 SGDLS and CDR2 YYNGEE come from the germline V gene. The CDR3 DNA is TGTGCCAGCAGCCCCACCGGAGGGACCTACTATGGCTACACCTTC. Protein sequence: CASSPTGGTYYGYTF.

On this clone: Germline is not matched at one junction end, which may reflect a read error. J is TRBJ2-1 and V is TRBV7-9; D uncertain. The CDR3 runs to 11 residues. CDR1 and CDR2 (germline): SEHNR, FQNEAQ (reference sequence). CDR3 in DNA: TGTTCCAGCACCCAGTCCAATGAGCAGTTCTTC. This codes for CSSTQSNEQFF.

This clone was recorded once. V is TRBV9 and J is TRBJ1-6; perhaps TRBD1 as D (6 bases). CDR1 SGDLS and CDR2 YYNGEE come from the germline V gene. The CDR3 runs 15 residues. V gave up 0 bases and J gave up 9 bases, with 13 bases separating them. CDR3 amino acids: CASSVAQGMASPLHF. The CDR3 bases are TGTGCCAGCAGCGTAGCCCAGGGGATGGCTTCACCCCTCCACTTT.

The chain has TRBV30 and TRBJ1-2, with D unclear. CDR3 length equals 12 residues. The V gene's germline CDR1 is GTSNPN and CDR2 SVGIG (reference sequence). Trimming pared 2 bases from V and 7 bases from J, leaving 11 bases between. This CDR3 reads CAWSRGSRGYTF. For the CDR3, the DNA is TGTGCCTGGAGTAGAGGTTCTCGTGGCTACACCTTC.

The rearrangement links TRBV28 to TRBJ1-1, with 7 positions matching TRBD1. Germline loops: CDR1 MDHEN, CDR2 SYDVKM. This CDR3 region has 15 residues. V lost 5 bases and J lost 6; bases outside the gene matches: 12. CDR3 DNA sequence: TGTGCCAGCAGTCTTACGGGACAGAGAGTCTCTGAAGCTTTCTTT. This gives the protein CASSLTGQRVSEAFF.